This passage covers 13 T cell receptor beta chains from one sample sequenced in a study of cytomegalovirus exposure and HLA in healthy donors. PCR used 60 Vbeta primers and 13 Jbeta primers. Clones were read by immunoSEQ multiplex PCR, and TCRdb kept only the in-frame ones, dropping some. The table lists some 200,000 clones, roughly four fifths of them singletons, with 0.2% to 0.25% in the top ten. The specimen was PBMCs. The receptors shown here come from a girl aged 2 to 10 in good health and CMV-seronegative.

The rearrangement links TRBV10-3 to TRBJ2-3; D possibly corresponds to TRBD2 (6 bases). This CDR3 contains 12 residues. Germline V gene lookup returns CDR1 ENHRY and CDR2 SYGVKD. Trimming stripped 6 bases from V and 3 bases from J, with 7 bases between. Here the CDR3 reads CAIRGLTDTQYF. Written as DNA, the CDR3 is TGTGCCATCAGGGGACTGACAGATACGCAGTATTTT.

With regard to this clone: At one end, the junction sequence differs from germline, possibly due to a read error. The chain links TRBV28 to TRBJ1-2; possibly TRBD1 for D (6 bases). The CDR3 length is 11 residues. From germline, CDR1 is MDHEN and CDR2 SYDVKM. The CDR3 sequence is CAGSTGYGYTF. The CDR3 bases are TGTGCCGGCAGCACAGGGTATGGCTACACCTTC.

The chain has TRBV7-9 and TRBJ2-1; 11 bases agree with TRBD2. The CDR3 runs 16 residues. Germline V gene data show CDR1 as SEHNR and CDR2 as FQNEAQ (reference sequence). The ends lost 3 bases at V and 8 bases at J; junction bases unmatched: 9. The CDR3 loop is CASSFPLAGGPDEQFF. Written as DNA, the CDR3 is TGTGCCAGCAGCTTCCCATTAGCGGGGGGGCCGGATGAGCAGTTCTTC.

This clone has only a few counts. The V call is TRBV6-5, the J call TRBJ1-2; a possible D gene is TRBD1 (6 bases). This CDR3 is 13 amino acids long. The germline V gene has CDR1 MNHEY and CDR2 SVGAGI. V dropped 10 bases and J dropped 5 bases, with 17 bases sitting between them. This chain's CDR3 is CATHWGGGYGYTF. In nucleotides, the CDR3 is TGTGCCACCCACTGGGGGGGCGGGTATGGCTACACCTTC.

This clone was observed a handful of times. The chain is built from TRBV6-1 and TRBJ2-2; D is possibly TRBD2 (6 bases). Per the germline V gene, CDR1 is MNHNS and CDR2 is SASEGT. The CDR3 sequence is 14 residues long. The V gene lost 7 bases and the J gene lost 1 base, with 10 bases spanning the gap. Here the CDR3 reads CASKEGRNTGELFF. The CDR3 DNA sequence: TGTGCCAGCAAGGAGGGGAGGAACACCGGGGAGCTGTTTTTT.

This chain links TRBV2 with TRBJ1-4; D gene unclear. The CDR3 loop spans 15 amino acids. Germline V CDR1 and CDR2: SNHLY, FYNNEI. V shed 4 bases and J shed 1 base, with 10 bases lying between them. The CDR3 region has the DNA TGTGCCAGCAGTGTTGGCATTTTAACTAATGAAAAACTGTTTTTT. Translation gives CASSVGILTNEKLFF.

The chain combines TRBV5-4 with TRBJ1-2; D is perhaps TRBD1 (6 bases). Trimming shortened V by 5 bases and J by 4 bases, and 12 bases separated the two germline ends. The length of the CDR3 is 13 residues. Germline values: CDR1 SGHNT, CDR2 YYREEE (reference sequence). The CDR3 DNA is TGTGCCAGCAGATATGGACAGATCTATGGCTACACCTTC. It is translated as CASRYGQIYGYTF.

The chain combines TRBV14 with TRBJ1-6, with D tentatively TRBD1 (5 bases). V was clipped by 1 base and J by 7 bases, with 8 bases between them. Germline V gene lookup returns CDR1 SGHDN and CDR2 FVKESK. The CDR3 is 14 residues long. The CDR3 DNA is TGTGCCAGCAGCCAAGGACAGTTCAATTCACCCCTCCACTTT. This gives the protein CASSQGQFNSPLHF.

The chain links TRBV19 to TRBJ1-5, with D perhaps TRBD1 (5 bases). The CDR3 is made up of 16 amino acids. Germline values: CDR1 LNHDA, CDR2 SQIVND (reference sequence). Trimming cost V 0 bases and J 3 bases, with 12 bases left between them. The CDR3 DNA reads TGTGCCAGTAGTATAGATTCGGGGGGACTCAATCAGCCCCAGCATTTT. Its translation is CASSIDSGGLNQPQHF.

This clone was counted only a few times. This chain links TRBV5-1 with TRBJ1-1, with D maybe TRBD1 (5 bases). The germline V gene encodes CDR1 SGHRS and CDR2 YFSETQ. The CDR3 is 20 amino acids. V was cut by 0 bases and J by 3 bases, with 27 bases left in between. CDR3 protein: CASSLVRGRSGGVKDTEAFF. The CDR3 DNA is TGCGCCAGCAGCTTGGTTAGGGGTAGGAGTGGAGGGGTGAAAGACACTGAAGCTTTCTTT.

J is TRBJ1-2 and V is TRBV5-1; D uncertain. The CDR3 covers 13 residues. Trimming removed 2 bases from V and 8 bases from J, with 13 bases in between. Germline CDR1 is SGHRS and CDR2 is YFSETQ. The CDR3 here is CASSFTPPRGYTF. The CDR3 bases are TGCGCCAGCAGCTTTACCCCTCCTAGGGGCTACACCTTC.

The chain carries TRBV12-2 and TRBJ1-1. TRBV12-2 is shown as a pseudogene. The CDR3 contains 14 residues. As DNA, the CDR3 is TGTGCAAGTCGCTTTACGCGAACGTTCACTGAAGCTTTCTTT. Translating it yields CASRFTRTFTEAFF.

This chain uses TRBV7-2 with TRBJ1-2; the D gene is possibly TRBD1 (5 bases). Germline values: CDR1 SGHTA, CDR2 FQGNSA. V lost 2 bases and J lost 4, with 17 bases in between. The CDR3 spans 16 residues. In DNA form, the CDR3 reads TGTGCCAGCAGCTTAAACAAGGGACCGGGGGTCTATGGCTACACCTTC. This gives the protein CASSLNKGPGVYGYTF.